Each of the 21 T cell receptor beta chains below was sequenced from the same sample in a study of shared clonotypes between healthy human individuals. Profiling relied on immunoSEQ multiplex PCR, and the TCRdb table lists in-frame clones only, not all of them. The sample lists 2,500,000 or so clones, 93% occurring once. Input material: naive CD4+ T cells from PBMCs. Stated subset: CD45RA+ positively selected. These receptors were obtained from a man younger than 30 in good health. Some clones in this sample may be carry-over from other donors' samples.

In this sample, this clone turned up a few times. The chain recombines TRBV5-1 with TRBJ1-3; D remains ambiguous. In germline, CDR1 is SGHRS, CDR2 YFSETQ. Trimming took off 6 bases at V and 2 bases at J, with 12 bases between the two ends. The CDR3 loop spans 14 amino acids. CDR3 sequence: CASTGSITGNTIYF. CDR3 nucleotides: TGCGCCAGCACCGGCAGTATAACTGGAAACACCATATATTTT.

As for this clone: Other DNA sequences in this sample translate to the same CDR3. The CDR3 here is CASSTGLAGYEQYF. Written as DNA, the CDR3 is TGTGCCAGCAGCACGGGACTAGCGGGCTACGAGCAGTACTTC. The chain recombines TRBV7-2 with TRBJ2-7; 12 bases match TRBD2. V trimming: 5 bases; J trimming: 3 bases; junction bases outside the gene matches: 2. The CDR3 is 14 residues long. CDR1 and CDR2 (germline): SGHTA, FQGNSA.

The chain couples TRBV10-3 to TRBJ2-2; a weak D match, TRBD2 (6 bases). Deletions cut 10 bases from V and 5 bases from J, with 17 bases between. The CDR3 runs 14 residues. Per germline, CDR1 ENHRY and CDR2 SYGVKD. The DNA for the CDR3 is TGTGCCACCTGGAGGGATTCAGGTACCGGGGAGCTGTTTTTT. This encodes CATWRDSGTGELFF.

This chain connects TRBV6-5 to TRBJ2-4; 9 positions match TRBD1. Germline V lookup: CDR1 MNHEY, CDR2 SVGAGI. Trimming took 5 bases from V and 7 from J; bases not matched to a gene: 0. CDR3 length: 12 amino acids. The CDR3 DNA reads TGTGCCAGCAGTGGGACAGGGAACATTCAGTACTTC. This encodes CASSGTGNIQYF.

The CDR3 DNA follows: TGTGCCAGCAGTTACTCTACCCAGGGAGATACGCAGTATTTT. Its protein product is CASSYSTQGDTQYF. This sequence joins TRBV6-5 and TRBJ2-3, with TRBD1 as a possible D gene (5 bases). This CDR3 is 14 amino acids long. V was pared by 0 bases and J by 5 bases, with 9 bases between. Germline V lookup: CDR1 MNHEY, CDR2 SVGAGI.

J is TRBJ2-5 and V is TRBV18, with D perhaps TRBD2 (6 bases). The germline V gene has CDR1 KGHSH and CDR2 LQKENI. The V end lost 4 bases, the J end lost 4 bases, and 22 bases lay between the germline ends. This CDR3 has 17 amino acids. As DNA, the CDR3 is TGTGCCAGCTCACGACTGACCGGGGGTATTATGGGAGAGACCCAGTACTTC. Protein sequence: CASSRLTGGIMGETQYF.

This rearrangement joins TRBV5-4 to TRBJ1-2; no reliable D call. V was pared by 0 bases and J by 5 bases, with 14 bases between. Germline loops: CDR1 SGHNT, CDR2 YYREEE (reference sequence). The CDR3 consists of 15 residues. In DNA form, the CDR3 reads TGTGCCAGCAGCTTGGCCCTGGAGACGGGATATGGCTACACCTTC. Residues: CASSLALETGYGYTF.

This chain links TRBV6-1 with TRBJ2-7; TRBD1 agrees at 10 bases. Trimming at V came to 0 bases and at J to 4 bases, leaving 3 bases not matched to a gene. The V gene's germline CDR1 is MNHNS and CDR2 SASEGT. The CDR3 has 15 amino acids. The CDR3: CASSEAVGQGYEQYF. For the CDR3, the DNA is TGTGCCAGCAGTGAAGCAGTGGGACAGGGGTACGAGCAGTACTTC.

The genes are TRBV11-2 and TRBJ2-7, with D possibly TRBD2 on 6 matching bases. The CDR3 runs 13 residues. Trimming pared 3 bases from V and 3 bases from J, leaving 9 bases between. Germline V gives CDR1 SGHAT, CDR2 FQNNGV. As DNA, the CDR3 is TGTGCCAGCAGCTTGACCGGGGGCTACGAGCAGTACTTC. Its protein is CASSLTGGYEQYF.

The chain links TRBV2 to TRBJ2-1; D gene unclear. Germline CDR1 is SNHLY and CDR2 is FYNNEI. CDR3 length: 14 residues. With 8 bases removed from V and 0 bases from J, the gap between germline ends came to 11 bases. CDR3 sequence reads: CASSRLSSYNEQFF. CDR3 DNA sequence: TGTGCCAGCTCCCGACTGAGCTCCTACAATGAGCAGTTCTTC.

This clone was recorded only once. The chain carries TRBV6-1 and TRBJ1-2; tentative D call: TRBD1 (6 bases). Trimming removed 0 bases from V and 5 bases from J, with 10 bases in between. The CDR3 spans 14 residues. Germline V gene sequence: CDR1 MNHNS, CDR2 SASEGT. In DNA form, the CDR3 reads TGTGCCAGCAGTGAAGCAGGGGGTCCGTATGGCTACACCTTC. Translation: CASSEAGGPYGYTF.

V is TRBV5-5 and J is TRBJ2-7; 9 bases line up with TRBD1. J was trimmed by 6 bases and V by 4 bases; bases with no gene match: 14. Germline CDR1 reads SGHKS; CDR2 reads YYEKEE (reference sequence). This CDR3 contains 16 residues. This CDR3 is CASSLLGQGTVREQYF. CDR3 in DNA: TGTGCCAGCAGCCTACTGGGACAGGGAACAGTCCGCGAGCAGTACTTC.

The CDR3 loop reads CASSTDRGRDTEAFF. The CDR3 DNA reads as TGCGCCAGCAGCACCGACAGGGGGCGAGACACTGAAGCTTTCTTT. J is TRBJ1-1 and V is TRBV5-1, with 10 bases identical to TRBD1. This CDR3 is 15 amino acids long. Germline CDR1 and CDR2: SGHRS and YFSETQ. V trimming: 4 bases; J trimming: 3 bases; junction bases outside the gene matches: 6. Looking up the rest from reference TRBV5-1 and TRBJ1-1 gives the full variable domain: KAGVTQTPRYLIKTRGQQVTLSCSPISGHRSVSWYQQTPGQGLQFLFEYFSETQRNKGNFPGRFSGRQFSNSRSEMNVSTLELGDSALYLCASSTDRGRDTEAFFGQGTRLTVV.

V gene TRBV27 combines with J gene TRBJ2-1; 8 nucleotides agree with TRBD1. This CDR3 is 15 amino acids long. Per germline, CDR1 MNHEY and CDR2 SMNVEV (reference sequence). Trimming removed 3 bases from V and 4 bases from J; junction bases left unmatched: 5. The CDR3 sequence: CASSLRDRMYNEQFF. In DNA form, the CDR3 reads TGTGCCAGCAGTTTGAGGGACAGGATGTACAATGAGCAGTTCTTC.

The J gene is TRBJ2-2, the V gene TRBV19; the match to TRBD2 covers 7 bases. The CDR3 contains 16 residues. V dropped 8 bases and J dropped 1; count of bases not matched to a gene: 10. CDR1 and CDR2 (germline): LNHDA, SQIVND (reference sequence). The CDR3 nucleotides are TGTGCCAGTGCCCCCTGGGGGAGGGGGAACACCGGGGAGCTGTTTTTT. Amino acid sequence: CASAPWGRGNTGELFF.

With regard to this clone: In the same sample, other DNA sequences code for this CDR3. The V gene is TRBV5-1, the J gene TRBJ2-5; D is possibly TRBD2 (5 bases). Germline CDR1 is SGHRS and CDR2 is YFSETQ. The CDR3 sequence is 13 residues long. The V and J ends lost 3 bases and 1 base respectively, with 7 bases between them. The CDR3 reads CASSSGIQETQYF. The CDR3 DNA follows: TGCGCCAGCAGCTCGGGGATCCAAGAGACCCAGTACTTC.

The chain joins TRBV2 to TRBJ2-3; 8 bases align to TRBD1. The length of the CDR3 is 14 residues. V dropped 5 bases and J dropped 2; count of bases not matched to a gene: 3. CDR1 and CDR2 (germline): SNHLY, FYNNEI. CDR3 sequence (DNA): TGTGCCAGCAGTCCGACAGGGGCCACAGATACGCAGTATTTT. This gives the protein CASSPTGATDTQYF. The full variable domain, completed using reference TRBV2 and TRBJ2-3, is EPEVTQTPSHQVTQMGQEVILRCVPISNHLYFYWYRQILGQKVEFLVSFYNNEISEKSEIFDDQFSVERPDGSNFTLKIRSTKLEDSAMYFCASSPTGATDTQYFGPGTRLTVL.

On this clone itself: Compared with germline, one end of the junction differs, possibly owing to a read error. At the DNA level, this CDR3 is encoded by other sequences in the same sample as well. V and J are TRBV5-1 and TRBJ2-7; TRBD1 matches at 7 bases. Germline V gene data show CDR1 as SGHRS and CDR2 as YFSETQ. CDR3 length: 15 amino acids. CDR3: CASSLGQPNTYEQYF. CDR3 coding DNA: TGCGCTAGCAGCTTGGGACAGCCTAACACCTACGAGCAGTACTTC.

This chain links TRBV4-1 with TRBJ1-6; unclear D gene. The CDR3 is 15 residues long. Germline-derived CDR1 and CDR2 are MGHRA and YSYEKL. The V and J ends lost 0 bases and 6 bases respectively, with 9 bases between them. This chain's CDR3 is CASSQDELLNSPLHF. In DNA form, the CDR3 reads TGCGCCAGCAGCCAAGATGAACTCCTTAATTCACCCCTCCACTTT.

This clone was observed once. V is TRBV5-4 and J is TRBJ2-5; D not resolved. The germline gives CDR1 SGHNT, CDR2 YYREEE (reference sequence). The CDR3 contains 15 residues. V gave up 1 base and J gave up 5 bases, with 15 bases separating them. The CDR3 reads CASSLKAPSKETQYF. As DNA, the CDR3 is TGTGCCAGCAGCTTGAAAGCGCCGAGCAAGGAGACCCAGTACTTC. Variable domain in full (rest from reference TRBV5-4 and TRBJ2-5): ETGVTQSPTHLIKTRGQQVTLRCSSQSGHNTVSWYQQALGQGPQFIFQYYREEENGRGNFPPRFSGLQFPNYSSELNVNALELDDSALYLCASSLKAPSKETQYFGPGTRLLVL.

The J gene is TRBJ2-3, the V gene TRBV11-3; D is unclear. CDR1 is SGHNT, CDR2 YENEEA, per germline. Trimming left V 2 bases short and J 1 base short, with 4 bases between. The CDR3 is made up of 13 amino acids. The CDR3 DNA follows: TGTGCCAGCAGCTTAATCCGCACAGATACGCAGTATTTT. It is translated as CASSLIRTDTQYF.